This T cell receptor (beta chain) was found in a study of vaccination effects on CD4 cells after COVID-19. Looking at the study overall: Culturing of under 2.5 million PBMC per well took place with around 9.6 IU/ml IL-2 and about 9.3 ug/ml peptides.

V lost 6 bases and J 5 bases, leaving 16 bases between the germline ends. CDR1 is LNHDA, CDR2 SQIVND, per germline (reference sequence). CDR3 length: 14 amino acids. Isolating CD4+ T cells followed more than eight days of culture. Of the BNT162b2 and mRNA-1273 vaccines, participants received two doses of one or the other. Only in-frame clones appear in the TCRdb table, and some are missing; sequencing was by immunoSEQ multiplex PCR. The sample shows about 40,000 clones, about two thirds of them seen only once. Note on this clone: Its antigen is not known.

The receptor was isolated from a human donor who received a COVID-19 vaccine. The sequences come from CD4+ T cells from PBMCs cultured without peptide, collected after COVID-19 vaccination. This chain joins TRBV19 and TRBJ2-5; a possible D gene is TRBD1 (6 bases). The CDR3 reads CASRNSGVSETQYF. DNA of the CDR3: TGTGCCAGTAGAAACTCAGGGGTAAGCGAGACCCAGTACTTC.